The clone carrying this T cell receptor (beta chain) has ten or more counts. No antigen is known for it. Every patient had bone marrow sampled while the disease was active. The sample originates from a study of read filtering for tumor transcriptome and immune sequencing. The study's findings and limits: About four fifths of IR-seq clonotypes had a single read, yet these held about 3.4% of reads. Compared with RNA-seq, IR-seq gave much higher clonotype depth and reliability. This fraction held mixed bone marrow immune cells after CD138-negative sorting.

This library used roughly 400 ng RNA and molecular barcoded adaptors spanning alpha/delta and beta/gamma chains. TCRdb re-called the reads through MiXCR, storing one row per CDR3 protein. Seen here are approximately 57,000 distinct CDR3 sequences, over 9% observed once, and the top ten hold roughly 17%. The receptor was isolated from a donor aged 40 or over with multiple myeloma. Sequences were obtained from a population of CD138-negative cells sorted from bone marrow.

CDR3 nucleotides: TGCGCCAGCAGCCAAGGACAGTATAATTCACCCCTCCACTTT. It is translated as CASSQGQYNSPLHF. This chain connects TRBV4-1 to TRBJ1-6, with a tentative D call TRBD1 (5 bases). The CDR3 is 14 residues long. The germline V and J ends were trimmed by 1 base and 4 bases, with 5 bases remaining between them. The V gene's germline CDR1 is MGHRA and CDR2 YSYEKL.